A selection of T cell receptor beta chains follows, all from one sample in a study of regulatory T cells in long-lasting Graves disease. Each CDR3 protein gets one entry after TCRdb re-called the multiplex PCR reads with MiXCR. The table lists around 500,000 distinct CDR3 sequences, about 14% of them singletons. The same data also contributed to another study, on T cells in Graves' hyperthyroidism and ophthalmopathy.

Sequenced here: peripheral blood mononuclear cells (PBMCs), sampled at new diagnosis, from a patient treated with antithyroid drugs. Every receptor here comes from a man in his thirties or forties with Graves disease. Each CDR3 is given with its conserved first and last residue. The D gene is left open where the match is weak. Size values are once, few and many counts, or a class for expanded clones, and some rows have none.

d_gene	v_gene	abundance	j_gene	CDR3nt	CDR3aa
NA	TRBV5-1	few	TRBJ1-1	TGCGCCAGCAGCGACCCGGGGAGGGCGTCGGAAGCTTTCTTT	CASSDPGRASEAFF
NA	TRBV11-2	NA	TRBJ2-1	TGTGCCAGCAGCTCGGCTAGCAGGAGAATAGCGTTCTTC	CASSSASRRIAFF
NA	TRBV5-1	NA	TRBJ2-1	TGCGCCAGCACCCCGTCTAGCGACCCCTCCTACAATGAGCAGTTCTTC	CASTPSSDPSYNEQFF
TRBD1	TRBV6-1	few	TRBJ1-5	TGTGCCAGCAGCGTAGACAGGGCCAGCAATCAGCCCCAGCATTTT	CASSVDRASNQPQHF
NA	TRBV20-1	NA	TRBJ2-3	TGCAGTGCTAGAGACCCCCTCAGCGACGGCACAGATACGCAGTATTTT	CSARDPLSDGTDTQYF
NA	TRBV6-5	few	TRBJ1-2	TGTGCCAGCAGTTACCGGGGAAGGTATGACTATGGCTACACCTTC	CASSYRGRYDYGYTF
NA	TRBV12-5	NA	TRBJ1-1	TGTGCTAGTGGTTTGGCTCCCCGGGGGCGCATGAACACTGAAGCTTTCTTT	CASGLAPRGRMNTEAFF
NA	TRBV3-1	few	TRBJ1-6	TGTGCCAGCAGCCAGATGGGGGCGGCAGGGGCAGCTAATTCACCCCTCCACTTT	CASSQMGAAGAANSPLHF
TRBD2	TRBV5-1	many	TRBJ2-3	TGCGCCAGCAGCTGGGGGACTAGCGGGACAGATACGCAGTATTTT	CASSWGTSGTDTQYF
TRBD1	TRBV12-3/TRBV12-4	many	TRBJ1-2	TGTGCCAGCAGTTTTTACAGGGGACCCTACACCTTC	CASSFYRGPYTF
NA	TRBV7-3	NA	TRBJ2-1	TGTGCCAGCAGCTTTTCAGGAATCAATGAGCAGTTCTTC	CASSFSGINEQFF
NA	TRBV6-1	NA	TRBJ1-5	TGTGCCAGCAGGGAGACGCGGAATCAGCCCCAGCATTTT	CASRETRNQPQHF
NA	TRBV5-1	many	TRBJ2-1	TGCGCCAGCAGCCTACACCGGGATGAGCAGTTCTTC	CASSLHRDEQFF
NA	TRBV2	many	TRBJ2-5	TGTGCCAGCAGTGACGAGTATGGGGAGACCCAGTACTTC	CASSDEYGETQYF
TRBD2	TRBV7-2	many	TRBJ2-2	TGTGCCAGCAGCCCCTGGCGGGAGGGCCGAGGCGGGGAGCTGTTTTTT	CASSPWREGRGGELFF
TRBD2	TRBV7-2	many	TRBJ2-2	TGTGCCAGCAGCCCGGTAGCGGGATCCTCCGGGGAGCTGTTTTTT	CASSPVAGSSGELFF
NA	TRBV3-1	many	TRBJ2-5	TGTGCCAGCAGCCGCAGCCAGGGCGGGCCGAGGGAAGAGACCCAGTACTTC	CASSRSQGGPREETQYF
TRBD2	TRBV27	many	TRBJ2-3	TGTGCCTCAGAGAAGCGGGAGAGTGGTACGCAGTATTTT	CASEKRESGTQYF
TRBD1	TRBV5-1	many	TRBJ2-4	TGTGCCAGCAGCTCACAGGGGTTCATTCAGTACTTC	CASSSQGFIQYF
NA	TRBV7-9	NA	TRBJ1-1	TGTGCCGCGGGGCAGTCGAACACTGAAGCTTTCTTT	CAAGQSNTEAFF
NA	TRBV25-1	few	TRBJ2-2	TGTGCCAGCAGTGATGGGCAACCCGCGAACACCGGGGAGCTGTTTTTT	CASSDGQPANTGELFF
TRBD2	TRBV27	NA	TRBJ2-1	TGTGCCAGCAGTCCCTACTCACTAGCGGGAGGGCCGCGTGAGCAGTTCTTC	CASSPYSLAGGPREQFF
NA	TRBV5-1	NA	TRBJ2-2	TGCGCCAGCAGTTATAGGGAAGACGGGGAGCTGTTTTTT	CASSYREDGELFF
NA	TRBV18	many	TRBJ1-1	TGTGCCAGCTCACCGGCCAGTACGGGCACTGAAGCTTTCTTT	CASSPASTGTEAFF
TRBD1	TRBV24-1	NA	TRBJ2-5	TGTGCCACCGGGACAGGGAGGACCCAGTACTTC	CATGTGRTQYF
NA	TRBV20-1	NA	TRBJ2-1	TGCAGTGCACCTCGGGGACGGGCTAGTGGAGGGGATGAGCAGTTCTTC	CSAPRGRASGGDEQFF
TRBD2	TRBV5-5	few	TRBJ2-1	TGTGCCAGCAGAGGGACTAGCGCTAACAATGAGCAGTTCTTC	CASRGTSANNEQFF
TRBD1	TRBV7-9	many	TRBJ2-2	TGTGCCAGCAGCGCCGGACAGGGGGCGAACACCGGGGAGCTGTTTTTT	CASSAGQGANTGELFF
NA	TRBV6-4	few	TRBJ1-6	TGTGCCAGCAGTCTCAACGGGAATAATTCACCCCTCCACTTT	CASSLNGNNSPLHF
NA	TRBV9	NA	TRBJ1-4	TGTGCCAGCAGCGTAGGGGGAAATGGGCGAGAAAAACTGTTTTTT	CASSVGGNGREKLFF
NA	TRBV7-9	many	TRBJ1-1	TGTGCCAGCAGCCCAACAGGGACGGTAATGAACACTGAAGCTTTCTTT	CASSPTGTVMNTEAFF
NA	TRBV7-9	many	TRBJ2-5	TGTGCCAGCTGCCCATTAGTAGCGGACCAAGAGACCCAGTACTTC	CASCPLVADQETQYF
NA	TRBV11-2	many	TRBJ2-5	TGTGCCAGCAGCTCCACAGGGTTGGAGACCCAGTACTTC	CASSSTGLETQYF
NA	TRBV24-1	NA	TRBJ2-3	TGTGCCACCAGTGACCAAGTGGGCGGGACAGATACGCAGTATTTT	CATSDQVGGTDTQYF
TRBD2	TRBV6-1	many	TRBJ2-7	TGTGCCAGCAGTCCCGCCGGGACTAGCGCCTACGAGCAGTACTTC	CASSPAGTSAYEQYF
TRBD2	TRBV7-9	few	TRBJ2-7	TGTGCCAGCAGCGCACTAGCGGTCAACGACGAGCAGTACTTC	CASSALAVNDEQYF
NA	TRBV28	many	TRBJ1-5	TGTGCCAGCAGTTCCGGGACACTGAATCAGCCCCAGCATTTT	CASSSGTLNQPQHF
TRBD1	TRBV2	many	TRBJ2-7	TGTGCCAGCAGGGAGGGACAGGTCGTCTCCTACGAGCAGTACTTC	CASREGQVVSYEQYF
TRBD2	TRBV9	few	TRBJ2-1	TGTGCCAGCAATCGGGCGGGAGGTAACAATGAGCAGTTCTTC	CASNRAGGNNEQFF
NA	TRBV6-1	few	TRBJ2-1	TGTGCCAGCAGTGAGATCAATGAGCAGTTCTTC	CASSEINEQFF
NA	TRBV11-3	many	TRBJ2-5	TGTGCCAGCAGCAAACCTTCGGGGCAGCGGAAGCAAGAGACCCAGTACTTC	CASSKPSGQRKQETQYF
NA	TRBV3-1	NA	TRBJ1-6	TGTGCCAGCAGCCAAAGCAGGGGTAGCAATTCACCCCTCCACTTT	CASSQSRGSNSPLHF
TRBD1	TRBV5-1	few	TRBJ2-1	TGCGCCAGCAGCTGGGACAGTGGGCAATACAATGAGCAGTTCTTC	CASSWDSGQYNEQFF
NA	TRBV7-9	NA	TRBJ1-1	TGTGCCAGCAGCTCCGGTCCATCCGAGATTTTCTTT	CASSSGPSEIFF
NA	TRBV12-3/TRBV12-4	NA	TRBJ2-5	TGTGCCAGCAGTTTAGTGGATAGCTCCTTCCAAGAGACCCAGTACTTC	CASSLVDSSFQETQYF
NA	TRBV29-1	NA	TRBJ1-2	TGCAGCGTTGAAGATCTGCGGGGGCAGCTTGGCTACACCTTC	CSVEDLRGQLGYTF
NA	TRBV2	many	TRBJ1-6	TGTGCCACCTCTACACAGGACCTAATAGGTTCACCCCTCCACTTT	CATSTQDLIGSPLHF
NA	TRBV12-3/TRBV12-4	many	TRBJ2-7	TGTGCCAGCAGTCCCACTATGGTCTCCTACGAGCAGTACTTC	CASSPTMVSYEQYF
NA	TRBV28	many	TRBJ2-1	TGTGCCAGCAGTCATAGCGAGGGTTCCTACAATGAGCAGTTCTTC	CASSHSEGSYNEQFF
NA	TRBV19	few	TRBJ1-5	TGTGCCAGTAGTATTCGGGAGCATCAGCCCCAGCATTTT	CASSIREHQPQHF
TRBD1	TRBV30	NA	TRBJ1-6	TGTGCCTGGAGGACAGGGTCGAATTCACACCTCCACTTT	CAWRTGSNSHLHF
NA	TRBV10-3	many	TRBJ1-2	TGTGCCATCAGTGAATCCCCGACGGTCTATGGCTACACCTTC	CAISESPTVYGYTF
TRBD1	TRBV4-1	many	TRBJ1-2	TGCGCCAGCAGCCAACCGGGACAGGGGCCGATCGCCTTACTTAACTATGGCTACACCTTC	CASSQPGQGPIALLNYGYTF
NA	TRBV2	many	TRBJ2-5	TGTGCCAGCAATTCGGGGGAAGAGACCCAGTACTTC	CASNSGEETQYF
NA	TRBV7-9	few	TRBJ2-7	TGTGCCAGCAGCTTAGATTCCAGTCGGCAACCGCTCTTC	CASSLDSSRQPLF